One and the same sample provided the 11 T cell receptor beta chains below, sequenced in a study of blood T cell repertoires in COVID-19. Clones were sequenced by immunoSEQ multiplex PCR, and TCRdb holds only the in-frame ones, with some missing. Counted here are 250,000 or so clones, 70% to 90% occurring once; the ten biggest clones make up 1.5% to 2%. Source material: PBMCs or T cells enriched from blood (not recorded which). These TCRs come from a woman in her forties or fifties who had recovered from COVID-19.

The genes are TRBV5-1 and TRBJ2-3, with D maybe TRBD2 (6 bases). This CDR3 comprises 16 residues. The germline V and J ends were trimmed by 4 bases and 2 bases, with 17 bases remaining between them. The germline V gene encodes CDR1 SGHRS and CDR2 YFSETQ. CDR3 sequence reads: CASSPVRDSDTDTQYF. Here the CDR3 DNA reads TGCGCCAGCAGCCCCGTCCGGGACTCCGACACAGATACGCAGTATTTT. Full variable domain (remainder filled in from reference TRBV5-1 and TRBJ2-3): KAGVTQTPRYLIKTRGQQVTLSCSPISGHRSVSWYQQTPGQGLQFLFEYFSETQRNKGNFPGRFSGRQFSNSRSEMNVSTLELGDSALYLCASSPVRDSDTDTQYFGPGTRLTVL.

This rearrangement joins TRBV28 to TRBJ1-6; TRBD1 matches 8 bases. CDR3 size: 13 residues. V shed 8 bases and J 10 bases; nucleotides not matched to a gene: 7. CDR1 and CDR2 (germline): MDHEN, SYDVKM. CDR3 sequence reads: CASEDRGRSPLHF. The DNA of the CDR3 is TGTGCCAGCGAAGACAGGGGAAGGTCACCCCTCCACTTT.

The chain couples TRBV27 to TRBJ1-2, with 9 bases aligning to TRBD1. CDR3 length equals 12 residues. The ends lost 4 bases at V and 10 bases at J; junction bases unmatched: 4. Per the germline V gene, CDR1 is MNHEY and CDR2 is SMNVEV (reference sequence). CDR3 sequence: CASSSTGGDYTF. The CDR3 DNA follows: TGTGCCAGCAGTTCGACAGGGGGTGACTACACCTTC.

A few counts support this clone. The chain has TRBV5-5 and TRBJ2-7, with D possibly matching TRBD1 (7 bases). CDR3 length: 15 residues. Trimming removed 4 bases from V and 1 base from J, with 15 bases in between. Per the germline V gene, CDR1 is SGHKS and CDR2 is YYEKEE (reference sequence). The CDR3 DNA reads as TGTGCCAGCAGCGGAGGGGGCGGGATTTCCTACGAGCAGTACTTC. Translating it yields CASSGGGGISYEQYF. Full variable domain (missing parts from reference TRBV5-5 and TRBJ2-7): DAGVTQSPTHLIKTRGQQVTLRCSPISGHKSVSWYQQVLGQGPQFIFQYYEKEERGRGNFPDRFSARQFPNYSSELNVNALLLGDSALYLCASSGGGGISYEQYFGPGTRLTVT.

The chain recombines TRBV19 with TRBJ2-7; D perhaps matches TRBD2 (5 bases). From germline, CDR1 is LNHDA and CDR2 SQIVND (reference sequence). This CDR3 region has 14 residues. Trimming stripped 8 bases from V and 5 bases from J, with 19 bases between. The CDR3 is CASGRTSASDEQYF. The CDR3 DNA reads TGTGCCAGTGGCAGGACTTCTGCCAGCGACGAGCAGTACTTC. Complete variable domain (other parts from reference TRBV19 and TRBJ2-7): DGGITQSPKYLFRKEGQNVTLSCEQNLNHDAMYWYRQDPGQGLRLIYYSQIVNDFQKGDIAEGYSVSREKKESFPLTVTSAQKNPTAFYLCASGRTSASDEQYFGPGTRLTVT.

This clone was seen ten or more times. V is TRBV11-3 and J is TRBJ1-2; D may be TRBD1 (5 bases). The CDR3 is made up of 18 amino acids. Trimming left V 6 bases short and J 0 bases short, with 23 bases between. The germline CDR1 and CDR2 sequences are SGHNT and YENEEA. The CDR3: CASSKEDSPQSPNYGYTF. Written as DNA, the CDR3 is TGTGCCAGCAGTAAGGAAGACAGCCCTCAATCCCCTAACTATGGCTACACCTTC.

The chain links TRBV12-3 or TRBV12-4 to TRBJ1-5; D ambiguous. Trimming removed 3 bases at V and 2 bases at J, with 5 bases between. The CDR3 extends over 13 amino acids. This CDR3 reads CASSFGRNQPQHF. The CDR3 DNA reads as TGTGCCAGCAGTTTTGGCCGCAATCAGCCCCAGCATTTT.

The chain employs TRBV5-4 and TRBJ1-2; 9 bases fit TRBD1. With V trimmed by 5 bases and J by 6 bases, 11 bases remained unmatched. This CDR3 has 15 residues. CDR1 is SGHNT, CDR2 YYREEE, per germline (reference sequence). The CDR3 DNA reads as TGTGCCAGCAGTCGGGACAGGGTTGGGGTGGATGGCTACACCTTC. Amino acids: CASSRDRVGVDGYTF.

This clone is judged large. The genes are TRBV18 and TRBJ2-2; a possible D gene is TRBD2 (5 bases). The CDR3 is made up of 15 amino acids. The V end was cut by 3 bases, the J end by 6 bases, with 14 bases between. Germline loops: CDR1 KGHSH, CDR2 LQKENI. CDR3 DNA: TGTGCCAGCTCACCGTGGCTATCGGAGGCCGGGGAGCTGTTTTTT. This gives the protein CASSPWLSEAGELFF.

The J gene is TRBJ2-4, the V gene TRBV13; 10 bases agree with TRBD2. Germline V gives CDR1 PRHDT, CDR2 FYEKMQ (reference sequence). The length of the CDR3 is 22 residues. After removal of 3 bases from V and 1 base from J, the junction contained 21 bases not matched to a gene. This chain's CDR3 is CASSFSGRGGLADAGAKNIQYF. The CDR3 DNA is TGTGCCAGCAGCTTCTCGGGTCGGGGAGGACTAGCGGACGCGGGGGCCAAAAACATTCAGTACTTC.

The chain links TRBV5-1 to TRBJ1-1; D may be TRBD1 (6 bases). Germline-derived CDR1 and CDR2 are SGHRS and YFSETQ. CDR3 length: 16 amino acids. Trimming left V 4 bases short and J 2 bases short, with 18 bases between. The CDR3 region is CASSVLGTSKNTEAFF. CDR3 DNA sequence: TGCGCCAGCAGCGTCCTCGGGACATCCAAAAACACTGAAGCTTTCTTT. The full variable domain, completed using reference TRBV5-1 and TRBJ1-1, is KAGVTQTPRYLIKTRGQQVTLSCSPISGHRSVSWYQQTPGQGLQFLFEYFSETQRNKGNFPGRFSGRQFSNSRSEMNVSTLELGDSALYLCASSVLGTSKNTEAFFGQGTRLTVV.